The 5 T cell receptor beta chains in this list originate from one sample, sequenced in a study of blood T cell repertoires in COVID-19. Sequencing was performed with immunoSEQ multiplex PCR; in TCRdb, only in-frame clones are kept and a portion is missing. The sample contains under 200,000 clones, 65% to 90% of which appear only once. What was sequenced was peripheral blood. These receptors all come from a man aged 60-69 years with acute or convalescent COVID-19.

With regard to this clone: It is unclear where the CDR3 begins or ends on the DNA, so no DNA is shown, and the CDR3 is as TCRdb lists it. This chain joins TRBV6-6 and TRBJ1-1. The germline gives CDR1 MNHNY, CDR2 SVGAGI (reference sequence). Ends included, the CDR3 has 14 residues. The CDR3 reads CASSTSSMNTEAFF.

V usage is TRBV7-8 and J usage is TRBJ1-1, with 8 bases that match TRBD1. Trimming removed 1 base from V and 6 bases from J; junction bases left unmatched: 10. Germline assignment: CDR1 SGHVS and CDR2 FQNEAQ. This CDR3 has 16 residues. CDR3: CASSLEARGRGSEAFF. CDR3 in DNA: TGTGCCAGCAGCTTAGAGGCCAGGGGGCGAGGGTCTGAAGCTTTCTTT.

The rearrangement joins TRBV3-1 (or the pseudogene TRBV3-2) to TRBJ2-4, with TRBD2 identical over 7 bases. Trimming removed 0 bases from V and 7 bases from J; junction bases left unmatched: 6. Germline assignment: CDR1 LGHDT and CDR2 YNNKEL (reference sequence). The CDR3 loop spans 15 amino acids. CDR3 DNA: TGTGCCAGCAGCCAAGATAGGGAGGGATTTAACATTCAGTACTTC. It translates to CASSQDREGFNIQYF.

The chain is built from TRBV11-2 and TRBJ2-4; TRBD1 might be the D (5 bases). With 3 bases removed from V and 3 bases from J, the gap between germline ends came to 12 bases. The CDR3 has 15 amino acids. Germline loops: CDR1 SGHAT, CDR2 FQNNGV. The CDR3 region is CASSLDTRLKNIQYF. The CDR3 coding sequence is TGTGCCAGCAGCTTGGACACAAGACTCAAAAACATTCAGTACTTC.

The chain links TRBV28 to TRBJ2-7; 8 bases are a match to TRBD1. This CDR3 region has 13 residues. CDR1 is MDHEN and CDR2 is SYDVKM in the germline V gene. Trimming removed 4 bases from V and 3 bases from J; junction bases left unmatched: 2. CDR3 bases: TGTGCCAGCAGTTCGGGACAGGACTACGAGCAGTACTTC. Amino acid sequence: CASSSGQDYEQYF.